What follows are 27 T cell receptor beta chains derived from one specimen sequenced in a study of T cells after yellow fever vaccination. TCRdb passed the 5' RACE reads through MiXCR, listing each CDR3 protein once. Of roughly 120,000 distinct CDR3 sequences detected, approximately 7% appear once; the ten largest clones hold roughly 2.5%. The sequences come from CD4+ T cells sorted from PBMCs, collected roughly 10 days after the first yellow fever vaccination. These TCRs come from a man aged 18 to 29 who received the YFV17D yellow fever vaccine.

This clonotype was recorded many times. The J gene is TRBJ1-4, the V gene TRBV7-9; 10 positions agree with TRBD1. CDR1 and CDR2 from the germline V gene are SEHNR and FQNEAQ (reference sequence). The CDR3 sequence is 15 residues long. After removal of 5 bases from V and 3 bases from J, the junction contained 3 bases not matched to a gene. DNA for the CDR3: TGTGCCAGCAGCCGGGACAGGGGTGCTAATGAAAAACTGTTTTTT. This translates into CASSRDRGANEKLFF.

This clonotype has just a few counts. V is TRBV5-1 and J is TRBJ2-2, with 9 bases identical to TRBD2. Germline V gene data show CDR1 as SGHRS and CDR2 as YFSETQ. CDR3 size: 15 residues. V shed 3 bases and J 4 bases; nucleotides not matched to a gene: 4. The CDR3 sequence is CASSYHSGGTGELFF. The CDR3, as DNA: TGCGCCAGCAGCTACCATAGCGGGGGCACCGGGGAGCTGTTTTTT.

This clonotype was seen at least ten times. This rearrangement joins TRBV2 to TRBJ1-5; the D gene is possibly TRBD1 (5 bases). Germline CDR1 SNHLY, CDR2 FYNNEI. The CDR3 is made up of 15 amino acids. Trimming took 8 bases from V and 0 from J, leaving 14 bases between them. This chain's CDR3 is CASREDSYSNQPQHF. The CDR3 coding sequence is TGTGCCAGCCGAGAAGACAGTTATAGCAATCAGCCCCAGCATTTT.

This clonotype appeared many times. V and J are TRBV5-1 and TRBJ2-6; 7 nucleotides line up with TRBD1. Trimming cost V 4 bases and J 1 base; bases outside gene matches: 2. Germline loops: CDR1 SGHRS, CDR2 YFSETQ. The CDR3 is 15 residues long. CDR3 in amino acids: CASSLTGSGANVLTF. The DNA for the CDR3 is TGCGCCAGCAGCCTGACAGGGTCTGGGGCCAACGTCCTGACTTTC.

This clonotype was recorded a few times. V and J are TRBV5-1 and TRBJ1-3; D perhaps matches TRBD1 (6 bases). V was clipped by 4 bases and J by 0 bases, with 14 bases between them. This CDR3 is 16 amino acids long. Germline V gene data show CDR1 as SGHRS and CDR2 as YFSETQ. As DNA, the CDR3 is TGCGCCAGCAGCCAGGGACACCAGAGCTCTGGAAACACCATATATTTT. Its protein is CASSQGHQSSGNTIYF. Using reference TRBV5-1 and TRBJ1-3 for the parts outside the CDR3, the full variable domain is KAGVTQTPRYLIKTRGQQVTLSCSPISGHRSVSWYQQTPGQGLQFLFEYFSETQRNKGNFPGRFSGRQFSNSRSEMNVSTLELGDSALYLCASSQGHQSSGNTIYFGEGSWLTVV.

This chain connects TRBV20-1 to TRBJ2-1; tentative D call: TRBD2 (6 bases). Looked up from germline, CDR1 is DFQATT and CDR2 is SNEGSKA (reference sequence). V was clipped by 6 bases and J by 6 bases, with 27 bases between them. The CDR3 sequence is 17 residues long. The CDR3 sequence: CSASDTHGTPTGNEQFF. The CDR3 DNA follows: TGCAGTGCCTCCGATACCCACGGGACTCCTACCGGCAATGAGCAGTTCTTC.

The sample holds many counts of this clonotype. J is TRBJ1-6 and V is TRBV28, with 9 bases aligning to TRBD1. Trimming took 1 base from V and 9 from J; bases not matched to a gene: 10. Germline-derived CDR1 and CDR2 are MDHEN and SYDVKM. CDR3 length: 17 residues. The CDR3 DNA reads as TGTGCCAGCAGTTTATATCCGGGACAGGGAGGGGTTTCACCCCTCCACTTT. Its translation: CASSLYPGQGGVSPLHF.

The gene calls are TRBV18 and TRBJ2-4, with a possible D match to TRBD2 (6 bases). This CDR3 region has 16 residues. Trimming took off 2 bases at V and 3 bases at J, with 14 bases between the two ends. Germline V gives CDR1 KGHSH, CDR2 LQKENI. The CDR3 loop is CASSPNTGTVKNIQYF. The CDR3 DNA sequence: TGTGCCAGCTCACCAAATACGGGGACTGTCAAAAACATTCAGTACTTC.

This clonotype has ten or more counts. The chain carries TRBV3-1 and TRBJ2-4; D may be TRBD1 (6 bases). The CDR3 is 13 residues long. V was cut by 1 base and J by 7 bases, with 8 bases left in between. Germline V gene lookup returns CDR1 LGHDT and CDR2 YNNKEL (reference sequence). CDR3 residues: CASSQGDTNIQYF. The CDR3 bases are TGTGCCAGCAGCCAAGGGGACACGAACATTCAGTACTTC.

The rearrangement joins TRBV7-2 to TRBJ1-1; D uncertain. CDR3 length: 14 amino acids. Germline V CDR1 and CDR2: SGHTA, FQGNSA. Trimming shortened V by 0 bases and J by 1 base, and 6 bases separated the two germline ends. The CDR3 DNA reads TGTGCCAGCAGCTTAGCGGCGGGGAACACTGAAGCTTTCTTT. Translated: CASSLAAGNTEAFF.

This clonotype was seen repeatedly, ten times or more. The chain links TRBV5-1 to TRBJ1-1; D gene unclear. Germline CDR1 is SGHRS and CDR2 is YFSETQ. There are 14 residues in the CDR3. V lost 0 bases and J lost 6, with 12 bases in between. The CDR3 DNA sequence: TGCGCCAGCAGCTTGGCCCGGGAGAGGGCTGAAGCTTTCTTT. Protein sequence: CASSLARERAEAFF.

This clonotype was detected ten times or more. The chain couples TRBV20-1 to TRBJ1-5; 7 nucleotides align to TRBD1. After removal of 4 bases from V and 1 base from J, the junction contained 16 bases not matched to a gene. CDR3 size: 18 residues. Germline CDR1 and CDR2: DFQATT and SNEGSKA (reference sequence). The CDR3: CSANSGRGSLLSNQPQHF. DNA of the CDR3: TGCAGTGCTAACTCGGGCAGGGGGTCACTTCTGAGCAATCAGCCCCAGCATTTT.

V is TRBV6-2 or TRBV6-3 and J is TRBJ1-5; tentative D call: TRBD1 (6 bases). Looked up from germline, CDR1 is MNHEY and CDR2 is SVGEGT. The CDR3 sequence is 17 residues long. Deletions cut 7 bases from V and 0 bases from J, with 19 bases between. The CDR3 DNA follows: TGTGCCAGCACCACCTGGGGGACACCCTATAGCAATCAGCCCCAGCATTTT. Its protein is CASTTWGTPYSNQPQHF.

This clonotype was recorded many times. The chain couples TRBV3-1 to TRBJ2-3; maybe TRBD2 (5 bases). Deletions cut 1 base from V and 2 bases from J, with 13 bases between. CDR3 length: 16 residues. Looked up from germline, CDR1 is LGHDT and CDR2 is YNNKEL (reference sequence). The CDR3 spells CASSQVISGLTDTQYF. The CDR3 nucleotides read TGTGCCAGCAGCCAAGTGATCAGCGGCCTCACAGATACGCAGTATTTT.

This clonotype was recorded many times. CDR3 nucleotides: TGTGCCAGCAGCCTGGCGGCAGAAGCTTTCTTT. This gives the protein CASSLAAEAFF. J is TRBJ1-1 and V is TRBV12-3 or TRBV12-4; D is uncertain. The V and J ends lost 6 bases and 8 bases respectively, with 10 bases between them. This CDR3 has 11 amino acids.

This clonotype was observed at least ten times. This chain connects TRBV24-1 to TRBJ2-4; D is tentatively TRBD1 or TRBD2 (5 bases each). The CDR3 spans 12 residues. V was clipped by 7 bases and J by 7 bases, with 10 bases between them. CDR1 and CDR2 (germline): KGHDR, SFDVKD. CDR3 sequence (DNA): TGTGCCACCAGCCAGGGCGGGAACATTCAGTACTTC. This translates into CATSQGGNIQYF.

This clonotype was recorded at least ten times. The chain carries TRBV2 and TRBJ1-3; D is unclear. Germline lookup yields CDR1 SNHLY and CDR2 FYNNEI. V was clipped by 5 bases and J by 4 bases, with 21 bases between them. CDR3 length: 17 residues. The DNA for the CDR3 is TGTGCCAGCAGTTATCAACCACTCGGGGTGGGCGGAAACACCATATATTTT. Amino acid sequence: CASSYQPLGVGGNTIYF.

This clonotype has a count of ten or more. The chain couples TRBV18 to TRBJ1-3; unclear D gene. CDR1 and CDR2 (germline): KGHSH, LQKENI. CDR3 size: 15 residues. Between the trimmed V and J ends, which lost 2 bases and 3 bases, there was a span of 11 bases. CDR3 sequence: CASSPFEEGGNTIYF. In DNA form, the CDR3 reads TGTGCCAGCTCACCATTTGAAGAGGGTGGAAACACCATATATTTT.

This clonotype appeared many times. V gene TRBV12-3 or TRBV12-4 combines with J gene TRBJ2-3; no firm D call. Between the trimmed V and J ends, which lost 7 bases and 2 bases, there was a span of 13 bases. The CDR3 extends over 14 amino acids. For the CDR3, the DNA is TGTGCCAGCAACAGACCTGAGTCCACAGATACGCAGTATTTT. This encodes CASNRPESTDTQYF.

This clonotype has ten or more counts. This chain links TRBV4-2 with TRBJ2-5; D remains unclear. The V and J ends lost 0 bases and 5 bases respectively, with 7 bases between them. The V gene's germline CDR1 is LGHNA and CDR2 YNFKEQ. The CDR3 loop spans 13 amino acids. CDR3 sequence reads: CASSQDGRETQYF. The DNA of the CDR3 is TGTGCCAGCAGCCAAGACGGACGGGAGACCCAGTACTTC.

This clonotype was detected ten times or more. At one boundary the junction diverges from the germline segment, which might be a read error. CDR3 sequence: CASSHSSTDTQYF. CDR3 DNA: TGTGCCAGCTCACACTCTAGCACAGATACGCAGTATTTT. The V gene is TRBV5-1, the J gene TRBJ2-3; D not resolved. The CDR3 totals 13 residues. Germline V CDR1 and CDR2: SGHRS, YFSETQ.

This clonotype occurred a few times. This chain joins TRBV20-1 and TRBJ2-3; 9 bases map to TRBD2. Germline CDR1 reads DFQATT; CDR2 reads SNEGSKA (reference sequence). With V trimmed by 3 bases and J by 3 bases, 7 bases remained unmatched. The CDR3 is 15 amino acids. The CDR3 spells CSASPSGGLTDTQYF. DNA for the CDR3: TGCAGTGCTAGCCCCAGCGGGGGGCTGACAGATACGCAGTATTTT.

This clonotype showed up many times. The chain uses TRBV20-1 and TRBJ1-1; no clear D gene. The V and J ends lost 7 bases and 1 base respectively, with 10 bases between them. Germline V gene sequence: CDR1 DFQATT, CDR2 SNEGSKA (reference sequence). The CDR3 is made up of 12 amino acids. In DNA form, the CDR3 reads TGCAGTGTTCCCTTTAGGAACACTGAAGCTTTCTTT. It encodes CSVPFRNTEAFF.

A word on this clonotype: A much larger clone differs from this one at a single base, so this may be a read error. The chain links TRBV3-1 to TRBJ2-2, with D possibly being TRBD1 (5 bases). CDR3 length: 13 amino acids. Germline V gene data show CDR1 as LGHDT and CDR2 as YNNKEL (reference sequence). CDR3 sequence reads: CDSSLRGAGELFF. CDR3 DNA: TGTGACAGCAGCCTAAGGGGTGCCGGGGAGCTGTTTTTT.

About this clonotype itself: A read error may explain this, as a much larger clone is one base away. The V call is TRBV7-9, the J call TRBJ2-6; 7 positions agree with TRBD2. Germline values: CDR1 SEHNR, CDR2 FQNEAQ (reference sequence). Trimming removed 8 bases from V and 2 bases from J; junction bases left unmatched: 3. The CDR3 spans 14 residues. CDR3 in DNA: TGTGCCAGCGATACTAGCGCTGGGGCCAACGTCCTGACTTTC. It translates to CASDTSAGANVLTF.

The V gene is TRBV7-2, the J gene TRBJ1-4, with D possibly TRBD1 on 5 matching bases. This CDR3 comprises 14 residues. Germline CDR1 and CDR2: SGHTA and FQGNSA. V was shortened by 8 bases and J by 2 bases, with 12 bases between the two germline ends. CDR3 sequence (DNA): TGTGCCAGCTCCCCGGGGGGGACTAATGAAAAACTGTTTTTT. Translated: CASSPGGTNEKLFF.

This clonotype was recorded a few times. The rearrangement uses TRBV7-2 and TRBJ2-1; TRBD2 might be the D (5 bases). The CDR3 is made up of 15 amino acids. Trimming left V 1 base short and J 3 bases short, with 10 bases between. CDR1 and CDR2 from the germline V gene are SGHTA and FQGNSA. CDR3 sequence (DNA): TGTGCCAGCAGCTTAGGAGGGTATAACTACAATGAGCAGTTCTTC. Protein product: CASSLGGYNYNEQFF.